This TCR beta chain is drawn from a study of cytomegalovirus exposure and HLA in healthy donors. CDR3 length: 16 amino acids. The PCR had 60 Vbeta and 13 Jbeta primers. The repertoire was sequenced with immunoSEQ multiplex PCR; TCRdb's copy has only in-frame clones and lacks some. This table has 200,000 to 300,000 clones, 84% appearing once. For this clone: Antigen unknown.

Study-level findings and limits: Trimming of TCR beta V- and J-genes showed a link, identified in a later analysis, to a missense DCLRE1C variant. High sensitivity and specificity were reportedly achieved when the classifier diagnosed cytomegalovirus status.

The chain combines TRBV21-1 with TRBJ2-2; the table's TRBD2 call for D was not verified on the DNA. TRBV21-1 is deemed a pseudogene. This TCR was sampled from a woman between 40 and 50 years old in good health and CMV-seropositive. Sequencing input: PBMCs. The CDR3 bases are TGTGCCAGCAGCAAAGCGGAGACTCCCAACACCGGGGGGCTGTTTTTT. Its protein is CASSKAETPNTGGLFF.